This TCR beta chain emerged from a study of shared clonotypes between healthy human individuals. The study's findings and limits: Few donors restricted represented genetic and exposure-history diversity.

Samples underwent the assay at deep level. Methods used by the authors: ImmunoSEQ supplied junction-only sequences lacking quality scores, so filtering was different. The data were produced by immunoSEQ multiplex PCR, yet TCRdb's version contains in-frame clones alone and is incomplete. That table furnishes V, J and clone size, whereas the DNA furnished D and trimming. The sample records a few hundred thousand clones, around 79% being singletons. Remarks on this clone: Its antigen is still unknown.

The receptor was derived from a woman aged 35 to 49 in good health. Some clones in this sample may be carry-over from other donors' samples. Sequenced: PBMCs.

The CDR3 DNA follows: TGTGCCAGCAGTGAATACAGGGGGGAAAAACTGTTTTTT. It encodes CASSEYRGEKLFF. V gene TRBV2 combines with J gene TRBJ1-4; TRBD1 matches 8 bases. With V trimmed by 2 bases and J by 8 bases, 1 base remained unmatched. Per germline, CDR1 SNHLY and CDR2 FYNNEI. The CDR3 totals 13 residues.